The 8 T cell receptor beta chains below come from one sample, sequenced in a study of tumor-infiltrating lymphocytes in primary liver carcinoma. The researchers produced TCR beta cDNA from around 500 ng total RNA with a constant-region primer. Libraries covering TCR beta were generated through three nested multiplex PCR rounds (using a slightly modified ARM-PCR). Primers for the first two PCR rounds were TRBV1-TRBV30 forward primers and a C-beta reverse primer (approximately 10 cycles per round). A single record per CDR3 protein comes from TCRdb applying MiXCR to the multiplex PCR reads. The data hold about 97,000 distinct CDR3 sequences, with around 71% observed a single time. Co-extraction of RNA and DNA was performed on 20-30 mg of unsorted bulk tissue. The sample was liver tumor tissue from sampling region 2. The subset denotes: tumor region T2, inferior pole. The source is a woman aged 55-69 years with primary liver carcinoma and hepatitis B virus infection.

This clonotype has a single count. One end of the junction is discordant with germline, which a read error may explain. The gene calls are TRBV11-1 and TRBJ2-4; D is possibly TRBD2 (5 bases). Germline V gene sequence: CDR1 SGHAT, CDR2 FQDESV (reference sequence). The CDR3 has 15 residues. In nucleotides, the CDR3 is TGTGCCAACAGCTTAACCGCGGGTCAAAAAAACATTCAGTACTTT. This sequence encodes CANSLTAGQKNIQYF.

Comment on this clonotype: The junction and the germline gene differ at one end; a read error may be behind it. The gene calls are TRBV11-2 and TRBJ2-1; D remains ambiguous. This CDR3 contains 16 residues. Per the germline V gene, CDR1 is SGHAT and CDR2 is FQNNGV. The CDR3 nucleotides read TGTGCCAGCAGCTTAGATCTGACGGGTGTGGACGATGAGCAATTCTTC. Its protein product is CASSLDLTGVDDEQFF.

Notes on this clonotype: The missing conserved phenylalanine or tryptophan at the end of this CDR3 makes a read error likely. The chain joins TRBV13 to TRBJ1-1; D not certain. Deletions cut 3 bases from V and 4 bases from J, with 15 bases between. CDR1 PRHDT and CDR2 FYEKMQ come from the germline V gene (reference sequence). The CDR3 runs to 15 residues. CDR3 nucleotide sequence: TGTGCCAGCAGCTTCTGGGAAGCCGGCGTCACTGAAGCTTTCTCT. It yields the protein CASSFWEAGVTEAFS.

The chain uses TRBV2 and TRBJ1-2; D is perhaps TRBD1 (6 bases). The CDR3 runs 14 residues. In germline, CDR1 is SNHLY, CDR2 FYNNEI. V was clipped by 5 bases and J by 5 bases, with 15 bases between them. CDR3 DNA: TGTGCCAGCAGTTCTGAGGGGGAGTGGTATGGCTACACCTTC. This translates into CASSSEGEWYGYTF.

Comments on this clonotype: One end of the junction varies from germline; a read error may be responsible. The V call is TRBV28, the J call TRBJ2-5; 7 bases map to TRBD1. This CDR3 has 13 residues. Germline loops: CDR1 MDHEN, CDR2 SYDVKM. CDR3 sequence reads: CASMQTGHETQYF. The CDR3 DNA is TGTGCCAGCATGCAGACAGGGCATGAGACCCAATACTTC.

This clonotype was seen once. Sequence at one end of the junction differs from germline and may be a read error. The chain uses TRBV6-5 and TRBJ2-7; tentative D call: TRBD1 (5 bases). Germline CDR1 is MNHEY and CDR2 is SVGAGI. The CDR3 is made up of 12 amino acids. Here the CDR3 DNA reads TGTGCCAGCACTTACAGGCGTTACGAGCAGTACTTC. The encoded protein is CASTYRRYEQYF.

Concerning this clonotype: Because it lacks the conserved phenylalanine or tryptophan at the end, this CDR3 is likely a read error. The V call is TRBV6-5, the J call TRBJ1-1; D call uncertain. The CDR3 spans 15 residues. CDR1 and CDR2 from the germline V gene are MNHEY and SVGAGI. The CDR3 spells CAGSDLGGMNTEAFS. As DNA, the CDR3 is TGTGCCGGCAGTGACCTCGGAGGTATGAACACTGAAGCTTTCTCT.

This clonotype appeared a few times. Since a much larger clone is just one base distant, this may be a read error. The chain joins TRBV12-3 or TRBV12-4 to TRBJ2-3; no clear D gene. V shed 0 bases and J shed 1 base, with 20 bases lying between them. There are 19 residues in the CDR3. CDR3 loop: CASSLAESRSSRGTDTQYF. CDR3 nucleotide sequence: TGTGCCAGCAGTTTAGCTGAGTCTCGGAGTTCGCGAGGCACAGATACGCAGTATTTT.